Below, one T cell receptor (beta chain) is given with its context. Its antigen is currently unknown. This CDR3 contains 14 residues. Germline CDR1 reads KGHSH; CDR2 reads LQKENI. V gave up 2 bases and J gave up 8 bases; unmatched junction bases: 4. The isolated RNA, all of it, was reverse transcribed, so expressed TCRB transcripts were what got sequenced. Libraries were prepared by immunoSEQ multiplex PCR; TCRdb keeps only in-frame clonotypes and omits some of them. The sample includes about 330,000 clones, more than 9.5% of them seen just once. These data originate in a study of beta chain features in type 1 diabetes. Study-wide results and limits: Reads derived from cDNA could over-represent cells showing high TCR expression. Any HLA type influence on TCRB rearrangement was left unresolved here. In every one of the four CD4+ subsets, TCRB CDR3s were moderately but significantly shorter in Type 1 diabetes patients. The study found that naive, central memory and Treg TCRB repertoires appeared more similar in patients than in healthy donors.

This receptor was taken from a woman aged 25 to 39 in good health. This chain connects TRBV18 to TRBJ1-5; 9 bases map to TRBD1. Sequencing was done on a sample of naive CD4+ T cells from blood. In DNA, the CDR3 is TGTGCCAGCTCACCAGGACAGGGGATTGAGCCCCAGCATTTT. This sequence encodes CASSPGQGIEPQHF.